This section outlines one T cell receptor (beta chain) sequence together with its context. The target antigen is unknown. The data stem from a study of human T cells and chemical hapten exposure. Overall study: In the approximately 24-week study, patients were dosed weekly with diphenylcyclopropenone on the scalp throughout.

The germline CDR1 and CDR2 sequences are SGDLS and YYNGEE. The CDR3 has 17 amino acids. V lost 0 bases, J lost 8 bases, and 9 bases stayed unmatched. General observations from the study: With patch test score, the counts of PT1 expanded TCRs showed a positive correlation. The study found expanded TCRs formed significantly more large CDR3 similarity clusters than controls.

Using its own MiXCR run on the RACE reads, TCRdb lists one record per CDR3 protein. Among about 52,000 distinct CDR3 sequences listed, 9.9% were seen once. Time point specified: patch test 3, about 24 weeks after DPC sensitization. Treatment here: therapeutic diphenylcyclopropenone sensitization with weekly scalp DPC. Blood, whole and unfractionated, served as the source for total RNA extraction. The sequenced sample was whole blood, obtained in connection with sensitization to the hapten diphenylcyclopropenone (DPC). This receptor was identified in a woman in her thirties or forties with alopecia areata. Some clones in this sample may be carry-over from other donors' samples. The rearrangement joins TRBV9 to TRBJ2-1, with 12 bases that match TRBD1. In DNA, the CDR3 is TGTGCCAGCAGCGTAGCTAGGGGACAGGGGGCCGGCGATGAGCAGTTCTTC. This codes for CASSVARGQGAGDEQFF.